The rows below give T cell receptor beta chains drawn from one sample of a study of regulatory T cells in long-lasting Graves disease. TCRdb re-called the multiplex PCR reads through MiXCR, storing one row per CDR3 protein. The table shows fewer than 500,000 distinct CDR3 sequences, with 15% to 20% occurring only once. This same sample was also part of a study on T cells in Graves' hyperthyroidism and ophthalmopathy.

This specimen was peripheral blood mononuclear cells (PBMCs), taken at new diagnosis, from a patient treated with antithyroid drugs. Every receptor here comes from a man aged 35 to 55 with Graves disease. CDR3s include the opening cysteine and the closing phenylalanine or tryptophan. D genes are given only for firm matches. For some rows the clone size is stated as once, few or many, or as a class when expanded; others skip it.

D | J | V | size | DNA | CDR3
. | TRBJ2-1 | TRBV20-1 | many | TGCAGTGCTAGAGTTTCACGGGAGCTCAATGAGCAGTTCTTC | CSARVSRELNEQFF
TRBD1 | TRBJ2-7 | TRBV12-3/TRBV12-4 | many | TGTGCCAGCAGTTCCCGGGACAGGGGGTACGAGCAGTACTTC | CASSSRDRGYEQYF
TRBD2 | TRBJ2-7 | TRBV5-1 | many | TGCGCCAGCAGCTCAACTAGCGGGAGAGGCTACGAGCAGTACTTC | CASSSTSGRGYEQYF
. | TRBJ2-1 | TRBV20-1 | . | TGCAGTGCTAGCCGGGGACCAGGCTACAATGAGCAGTTCTTC | CSASRGPGYNEQFF
TRBD1 | TRBJ2-1 | TRBV3-1 | many | TGTGCCAGCAGTCCCGGGACAGGGGCCTACAATGAGCAGTTCTTC | CASSPGTGAYNEQFF
TRBD2 | TRBJ2-1 | TRBV28 | . | TGTGCCAGCAGTTCCTCCCTAACGCTAGCGGGATTTAATGAGCAGTTCTTC | CASSSSLTLAGFNEQFF
TRBD1 | TRBJ2-1 | TRBV5-1 | few | TGCGCCAGCATGATTCGGCCCCAGGGGGCTCGCAATGAGCAGTTCTTC | CASMIRPQGARNEQFF
TRBD1 | TRBJ2-5 | TRBV20-1 | many | TGCAGTGCTAGGAGACAGGGACAAGAGACCCAGTACTTC | CSARRQGQETQYF
. | TRBJ1-2 | TRBV13 | many | TGTGCCAGCAGCTTAGGCAGGGAAAGTGGCTACACCTTC | CASSLGRESGYTF
TRBD2 | TRBJ2-1 | TRBV6-1 | many | TGTGCCAGCTCCCGGGGCACTAGCGGATACAATGAGCAGTTCTTC | CASSRGTSGYNEQFF
TRBD1 | TRBJ1-4 | TRBV20-1 | many | TGCAGTGCCGCGCGTTCAGGGGGCACTAATGAAAAACTGTTTTTT | CSAARSGGTNEKLFF
. | TRBJ1-1 | TRBV29-1 | . | TGCAGCGTTGAAGAAATAGTCCGGACAGTTGGGTGGGGCACTGAAGCTTTCTTT | CSVEEIVRTVGWGTEAFF
. | TRBJ1-2 | TRBV11-1 | . | TGTGCCAGCAGCTTAAACAGGGCGCAAGCTTCTAACTATGGCTACACCTTC | CASSLNRAQASNYGYTF
TRBD1 | TRBJ2-1 | TRBV7-3 | few | TGTGCCAGCAGCTTAGACAGGGGGCGCCGGGAGCAGTTCTTC | CASSLDRGRREQFF
. | TRBJ2-2 | TRBV5-1 | . | TGCGCCAGCAGCTTGAATGGAGGGGATGTTGGCGGGGAGCTGTTTTTT | CASSLNGGDVGGELFF
TRBD2 | TRBJ2-5 | TRBV5-1 | many | TGCGCCAGCAGCTTGGTCGGCGGGAGGGAAGTTGAGACCCAGTACTTC | CASSLVGGREVETQYF
. | TRBJ1-1 | TRBV19 | few | TGTGCCAGTACGGGGTACAGTGGGTACACTGAAGCTTTCTTT | CASTGYSGYTEAFF
. | TRBJ2-5 | TRBV13 | many | TGTGCCAGCAGCTTATACGGCAGACAAGAGACCCAGTACTTC | CASSLYGRQETQYF
. | TRBJ1-1 | TRBV6-5 | many | TGTGCCAGCAGTTACTCGGGGCGGGGGAACACTGAAGCTTTCTTT | CASSYSGRGNTEAFF
TRBD2 | TRBJ2-1 | TRBV20-1 | . | TGCAGTGCTAGTTTAGCGGGAGCAAATTGGAATGAGCAGTTCTTC | CSASLAGANWNEQFF
TRBD1 | TRBJ1-2 | TRBV5-1 | many | TGCGCCAGCAGCTACCAGGGGGCGGACTATGGCTACACCTTC | CASSYQGADYGYTF
. | TRBJ2-2 | TRBV24-1 | few | TGTGCCACCAGTGATGGGGCAGGGGAGCTGTTTTTT | CATSDGAGELFF
TRBD2 | TRBJ2-1 | TRBV28 | . | TGTGCCAGCAGTTTTCCCCCCAGCGGGGTGAACAATGAGCAGTTCTTC | CASSFPPSGVNNEQFF
TRBD1 | TRBJ1-1 | TRBV11-3 | many | TGTGCCAGCAGCCAAAGGACAGGCCGGTGGACTGAAGCTTTCTTT | CASSQRTGRWTEAFF
TRBD2 | TRBJ2-1 | TRBV29-1 | few | TGCAGCGTTGGCCCAGCGGGATACAATGAGCAGTTCTTC | CSVGPAGYNEQFF
. | TRBJ2-2 | TRBV10-3 | few | TGTGCCATCAGTGAGTCGAGGTTTTCGAACACCGGGGAGCTGTTTTTT | CAISESRFSNTGELFF
TRBD2 | TRBJ2-1 | TRBV12-3/TRBV12-4 | many | TGTGCCAGCAGTTTAGGGTCTCCGGGACTAGCACCGTTGACTGAGCAGTTCTTC | CASSLGSPGLAPLTEQFF
. | TRBJ1-6 | TRBV12-3/TRBV12-4 | . | TGTGCCAGCAGTTTCTACGCAGGGAACAATTCACCCCTCCACTTT | CASSFYAGNNSPLHF
TRBD1 | TRBJ1-2 | TRBV5-1 | . | TGCGCCAGCAGCGCGGGACAGGGGCTTGTCTATGGCTACACCTTC | CASSAGQGLVYGYTF
. | TRBJ2-5 | TRBV20-1 | many | TGCAGTGCTAGAGATTATTTAACAGTCCAAGAGACCCAGTACTTC | CSARDYLTVQETQYF
. | TRBJ2-5 | TRBV19 | . | TGTGCCACCGCCCGGCGGGGGCGGGGGGAGACCCAGTACTTC | CATARRGRGETQYF
. | TRBJ2-5 | TRBV30 | few | TGTGCCTGGAGTGTATGGACGTTCCAAGAGACCCAGTACTTC | CAWSVWTFQETQYF
TRBD1 | TRBJ1-1 | TRBV24-1 | few | TGTGCCACCAGTGACGGACAGGGGAGGACAGCTTTCTTT | CATSDGQGRTAFF
. | TRBJ2-3 | TRBV29-1 | many | TGCAGCGTTGTGGCAGGCACAGATACGCAGTATTTT | CSVVAGTDTQYF
. | TRBJ2-7 | TRBV3-1 | many | TGTGCCAGCAGCCTGAAAGCTAGTCTGCACTTC | CASSLKASLHF
TRBD1 | TRBJ2-1 | TRBV5-1 | many | TGCGCCAGCAGCCCTCGACAGGGAACCTACAATGAGCAGTTCTTC | CASSPRQGTYNEQFF
. | TRBJ2-1 | TRBV4-1 | few | TGCGCCAGCAGCCAAGATTGGGCGTCTCACCACAATGAGCAGTTCTTC | CASSQDWASHHNEQFF
. | TRBJ2-7 | TRBV12-3/TRBV12-4 | few | TGTGCCAGCACCAAAGGTGGCTCCTACGAGCAGTACTTC | CASTKGGSYEQYF
. | TRBJ2-6 | TRBV7-3 | many | TGTGCCAGCAGCTTAGCAGGAAGGGCGGCTGGGGCCAACGTCCTGACTTTC | CASSLAGRAAGANVLTF
. | TRBJ1-2 | TRBV12-5 | . | TGTGCTAGTGGTTTGGTACCCGAGTCCTATGGCTACACCTTC | CASGLVPESYGYTF
. | TRBJ2-2 | TRBV6-1 | once | TGTGCCAGCAAGGCAGGAGACACCGGGGAGCTGTTTTTT | CASKAGDTGELFF
TRBD1 | TRBJ2-1 | TRBV19 | many | TGTGCCAGTAGTAGACAGGGGGCTCATGAGCAGTTCTTC | CASSRQGAHEQFF
. | TRBJ2-7 | TRBV28 | few | TGTGCCAGCAGTTGGGTGGGTGAGCAGTACTTC | CASSWVGEQYF
. | TRBJ1-1 | TRBV7-9 | . | TGTGCCAGCAGCTCACTTGAGGGACAAAGGAACACTGAAGCTTTCTTT | CASSSLEGQRNTEAFF
TRBD2 | TRBJ2-5 | TRBV12-3/TRBV12-4 | many | TGTGCCAGCAGTTTAACTGCGGGAGGGCCGGAGACCCAGTACTTC | CASSLTAGGPETQYF